This T cell receptor (beta chain) originates from a study of radiation and T cells in renal cell carcinoma. Overall study context: Nephrectomy followed 15 Gy stereotactic body radiation by 4 weeks.

With regard to this clone: What it binds is unknown.

Germline V gives CDR1 MDHEN, CDR2 SYDVKM. The CDR3 is 12 residues long. V was cut by 4 bases and J by 8 bases, with 8 bases left in between. Broader study findings: Baseline intratumoral clonotype presence is unknown without pretreatment biopsies. Top tumor clonotypes rose in blood 2 weeks post-radiation, then contracted.

Repertoires were generated with immunoSEQ multiplex PCR, while TCRdb's copy carries only in-frame clones and drops some. The table has 100,000 to 150,000 clones, about four fifths seen once; the top ten hold roughly 5%. Time point denoted: blood 2 weeks post-SBRT. The treatment denotes: 15 Gy SBRT to primary tumor, nephrectomy 4 weeks later. The V call is TRBV28, the J call TRBJ1-4; D uncertain. The material was blood, obtained from a patient whose treatment included radiotherapy and nephrectomy. This TCR was sampled from a man aged 45-65 years with renal cell carcinoma. The CDR3 DNA reads as TGTGCCAGCAGTTCAAACAGCGAAAAACTGTTTTTT. This sequence encodes CASSSNSEKLFF. Full variable domain (remainder filled in from reference TRBV28 and TRBJ1-4): DVKVTQSSRYLVKRTGEKVFLECVQDMDHENMFWYRQDPGLGLRLIYFSYDVKMKEKGDIPEGYSVSREKKERFSLILESASTNQTSMYLCASSSNSEKLFFGSGTQLSVL.